These T cell receptor beta chains were read from a single sample in a study of OX40 agonist ivuxolimab in advanced cancers. The method was immunoSEQ multiplex PCR; TCRdb's version includes in-frame clones alone and lacks a portion of them. The data contain about 70,000 clones, more than 75% of them singletons. Material: CD4+ or CD8+ T cells sorted from blood, obtained in a trial of the OX40 agonist ivuxolimab. All receptors derive from an adult with an advanced solid tumor such as melanoma, head and neck, liver or kidney cancer. CDR3s include the opening cysteine and the closing phenylalanine or tryptophan. A D gene is named only where the DNA matches it firmly. The listing skips clone size in some rows; elsewhere it reads once, few, many or a size class.

j_call d_call v_call clone_size cdr3_nt cdr3_aa
TRBJ2-7 - TRBV7-2 few TGTGCCAGCAGCTCCCCTTCAGGGTCTACCAACTACGAGCAGTACTTC CASSSPSGSTNYEQYF
TRBJ2-1 - TRBV5-4 few TGTGCCAGCAGCTTGGGTATTAGCGGCTCCTACAATGAGCAGTTCTTC CASSLGISGSYNEQFF
TRBJ1-1 - TRBV19 - TGTGCCAGTAGTCTAACGGGAGACACTGAAGCTTTCTTT CASSLTGDTEAFF
TRBJ2-1 TRBD2 TRBV7-9 - TGTGCCAGCAGCTTAAGCCTAGCGGGCTCCTACAATGAGCAGTTCTTC CASSLSLAGSYNEQFF
TRBJ2-2 - TRBV28 - TGTGCCAGCACCCCCTCAGGTTTATCCGGGGAGCTGTTTTTT CASTPSGLSGELFF
TRBJ2-7 - TRBV5-4 - TGTGCCAGCAGCCCCTCGTCCCCCGGCGAATCCTACGAGCAGTACTTC CASSPSSPGESYEQYF
TRBJ1-5 - TRBV27 - TGTGCCAGCAGCTGGGACGGGGGCCAGCCCCAGCATTTT CASSWDGGQPQHF
TRBJ1-2 - TRBV7-6 - TGTGCCAGCAGCTTAATGGGGGATCCCTCAAACTATGGCTACACCTTC CASSLMGDPSNYGYTF
TRBJ2-1 TRBD2 TRBV4-1 - TGCGCCAGCAGCCAAGACCCTAGCGGGAGGGATGAGCAGTTCTTC CASSQDPSGRDEQFF
TRBJ2-2 TRBD1 TRBV18 - TGTGCCAGCTCACTACGATGGACAGGCCATGGGGACGCGAACACCGGGGAGCTGTTTTTT CASSLRWTGHGDANTGELFF
TRBJ2-7 - TRBV6-1 - TGTGCCAGCAGTGAGTGGTTGAGCTCCTACGAGCAGTACTTC CASSEWLSSYEQYF
TRBJ2-5 TRBD1 TRBV7-9 - TGTGCCAGCAGTTCCGGGACAGGGGGAGAGACCCAGTACTTC CASSSGTGGETQYF
TRBJ2-5 - TRBV7-2 - TGTGCCAGCAGCTTAGTGGGACCGGGACTCCAAGAGACCCAGTACTTC CASSLVGPGLQETQYF
TRBJ1-2 TRBD1 TRBV9 - TGTGCCAGCAGCGTCGACAGGGGGCAGAGAGGCTACACCTTC CASSVDRGQRGYTF
TRBJ2-1 - TRBV7-2 - TGTGCCAGCAGCCAAGGACTTAATGCCTACAATGAGCAGTTCTTC CASSQGLNAYNEQFF
TRBJ1-5 TRBD1 TRBV7-2 once TGTGCCAGCAGCTGGGACAGTTTCTGGCCCCAGCATTTT CASSWDSFWPQHF
TRBJ2-1 TRBD1 TRBV4-1 once TGCGCCAGCAGCTCCCAACCCCCGGACAGGGGTAACAATGAGCAGTTCTTC CASSSQPPDRGNNEQFF
TRBJ1-1 - TRBV27 - TGTGCCAGCATGAGGACAGCTTCGAACACTGAAGCTTTCTTT CASMRTASNTEAFF
TRBJ2-1 TRBD2 TRBV7-3 - TGTGCCAGCAGCTCAAGACTAGCGGGGGATTACAATGAGCAGTTCTTC CASSSRLAGDYNEQFF
TRBJ2-2 TRBD2 TRBV28 once TGTGCCAGCAGTTTATGGGTCGGGACTACCCTGTTTGCCGGGGAGCTGTTTTTT CASSLWVGTTLFAGELFF
TRBJ2-3 TRBD1 TRBV30 few TGTGCCTGGAGTGAGGGACAGGTTAGCACAGATACGCAGTATTTT CAWSEGQVSTDTQYF
TRBJ2-7 - TRBV5-1 - TGCGCCAGCAGCCCCCGTGGGGCGAGCTCCTACGAGCAGTACTTC CASSPRGASSYEQYF
TRBJ2-3 - TRBV27 once TGTGCCAGCAGTTTCAAGTTAGCCAGCACAGATACGCAGTATTTT CASSFKLASTDTQYF
TRBJ2-6 - TRBV7-9 - TGTGCCAGCAGCTTAGATGTAGGGTCTGGGGCCAACGTCCTGACTTTC CASSLDVGSGANVLTF
TRBJ2-3 - TRBV7-6 - TGTGCCAGCAGCTTTAATGCTGGCGGGCCTAGCACAGATACGCAGTATTTT CASSFNAGGPSTDTQYF
TRBJ2-3 TRBD2 TRBV7-9 - TGTGCCAGCACCCTTAGCGGGACCCCAGATACGCAGTATTTT CASTLSGTPDTQYF
TRBJ1-2 - TRBV30 - TGTGCCTGGAGTGTACCTGGAGTCTATGGCTACACCTTC CAWSVPGVYGYTF
TRBJ1-2 TRBD1 TRBV4-1 - TGCGCCAGCAGCCAATGGGGACAGTCTACAGGCTACACCTTC CASSQWGQSTGYTF
TRBJ2-3 - TRBV4-3 - TGCGCCAGCAGCCAAGTTCCCACAGGAGTTGGCACAGATACGCAGTATTTT CASSQVPTGVGTDTQYF